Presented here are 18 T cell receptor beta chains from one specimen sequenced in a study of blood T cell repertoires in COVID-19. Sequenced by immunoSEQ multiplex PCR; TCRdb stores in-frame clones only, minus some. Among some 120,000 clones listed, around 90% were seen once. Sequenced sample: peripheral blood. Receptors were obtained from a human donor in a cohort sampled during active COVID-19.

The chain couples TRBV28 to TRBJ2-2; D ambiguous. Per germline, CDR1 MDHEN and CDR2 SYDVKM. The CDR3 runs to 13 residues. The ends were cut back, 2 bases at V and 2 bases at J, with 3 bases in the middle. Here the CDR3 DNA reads TGTGCCAGCAGTTTACTAAACACCGGGGAGCTGTTTTTT. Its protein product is CASSLLNTGELFF.

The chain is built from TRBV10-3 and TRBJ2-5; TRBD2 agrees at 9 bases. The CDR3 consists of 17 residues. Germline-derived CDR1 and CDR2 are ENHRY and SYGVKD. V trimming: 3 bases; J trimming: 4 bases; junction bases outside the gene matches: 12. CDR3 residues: CAISEGSGRPVLETQYF. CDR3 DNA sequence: TGTGCCATCAGTGAAGGGAGCGGGAGGCCTGTGTTAGAGACCCAGTACTTC.

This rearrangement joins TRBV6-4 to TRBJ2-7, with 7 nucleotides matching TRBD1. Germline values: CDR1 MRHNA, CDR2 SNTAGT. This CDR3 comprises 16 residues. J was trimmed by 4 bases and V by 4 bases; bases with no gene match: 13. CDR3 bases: TGTGCCAGCAGTGTTGAGGGGGTGTCAGGGGGTTACGAGCAGTACTTC. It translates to CASSVEGVSGGYEQYF.

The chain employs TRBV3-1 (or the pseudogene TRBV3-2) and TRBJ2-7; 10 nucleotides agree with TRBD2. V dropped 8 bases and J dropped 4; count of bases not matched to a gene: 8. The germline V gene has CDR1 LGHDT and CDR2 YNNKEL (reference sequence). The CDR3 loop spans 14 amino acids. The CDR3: CASSSGGGLYEQYF. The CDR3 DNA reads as TGTGCCAGCTCCAGCGGGGGGGGTCTTTACGAGCAGTACTTC.

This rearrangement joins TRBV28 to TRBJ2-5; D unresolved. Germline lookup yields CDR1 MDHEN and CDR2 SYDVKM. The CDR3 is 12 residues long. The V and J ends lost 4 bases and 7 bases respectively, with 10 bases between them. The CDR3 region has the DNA TGTGCCAGCAGTTCCTCAACGGGGACCCAGTACTTC. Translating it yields CASSSSTGTQYF.

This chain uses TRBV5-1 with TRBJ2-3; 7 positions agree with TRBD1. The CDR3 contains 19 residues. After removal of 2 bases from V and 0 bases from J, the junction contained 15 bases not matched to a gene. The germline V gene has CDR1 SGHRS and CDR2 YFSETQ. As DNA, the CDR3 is TGCGCCAGCAGCTTCTACCTCGGACAGGACCGTTCTAGCACAGATACGCAGTATTTT. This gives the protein CASSFYLGQDRSSTDTQYF.

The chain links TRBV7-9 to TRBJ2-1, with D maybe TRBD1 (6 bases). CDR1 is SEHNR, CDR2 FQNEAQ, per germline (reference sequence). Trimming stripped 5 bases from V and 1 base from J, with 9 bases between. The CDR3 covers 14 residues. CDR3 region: CASSLQGSYNEQFF. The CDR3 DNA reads TGTGCCAGCAGCCTACAGGGATCCTACAATGAGCAGTTCTTC.

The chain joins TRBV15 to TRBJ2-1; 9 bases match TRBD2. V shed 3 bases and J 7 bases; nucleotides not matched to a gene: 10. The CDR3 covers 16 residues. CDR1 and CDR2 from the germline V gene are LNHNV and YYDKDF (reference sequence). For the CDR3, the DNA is TGTGCCACCAGCAGTATGGCGGGAGGGGCTGGAAATGAGCAGTTCTTC. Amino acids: CATSSMAGGAGNEQFF.

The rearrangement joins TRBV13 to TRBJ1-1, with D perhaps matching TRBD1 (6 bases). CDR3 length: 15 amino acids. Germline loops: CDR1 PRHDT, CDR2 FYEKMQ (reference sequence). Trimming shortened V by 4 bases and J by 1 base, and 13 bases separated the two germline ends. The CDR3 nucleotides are TGTGCCAGCAGCTCTGAGGACAGAAAGAACACTGAAGCTTTCTTT. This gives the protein CASSSEDRKNTEAFF. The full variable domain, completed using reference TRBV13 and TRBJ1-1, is AAGVIQSPRHLIKEKRETATLKCYPIPRHDTVYWYQQGPGQDPQFLISFYEKMQSDKGSIPDRFSAQQFSDYHSELNMSSLELGDSALYFCASSSEDRKNTEAFFGQGTRLTVV.

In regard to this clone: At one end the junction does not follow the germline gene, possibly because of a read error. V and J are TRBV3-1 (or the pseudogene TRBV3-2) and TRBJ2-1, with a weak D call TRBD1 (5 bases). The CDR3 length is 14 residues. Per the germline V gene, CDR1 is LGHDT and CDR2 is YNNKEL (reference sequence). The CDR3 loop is CASSQEGVQGSGIF. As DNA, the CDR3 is TGTGCCAGCAGCCAAGAAGGTGTGCAGGGCTCCGGAATCTTC.

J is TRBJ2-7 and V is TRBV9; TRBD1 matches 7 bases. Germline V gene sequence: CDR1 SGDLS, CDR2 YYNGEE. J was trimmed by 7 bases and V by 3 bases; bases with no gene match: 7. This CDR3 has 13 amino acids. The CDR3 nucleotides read TGTGCCAGCAGCGACACGACAGGGTTGGAGCAGTACTTC. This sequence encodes CASSDTTGLEQYF.

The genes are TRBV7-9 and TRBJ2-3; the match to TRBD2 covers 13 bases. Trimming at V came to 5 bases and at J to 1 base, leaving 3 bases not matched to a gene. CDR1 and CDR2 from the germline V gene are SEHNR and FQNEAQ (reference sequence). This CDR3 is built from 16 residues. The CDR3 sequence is CASSPGLAGGTDTQYF. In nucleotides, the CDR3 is TGTGCCAGCAGCCCCGGACTAGCGGGGGGCACAGATACGCAGTATTTT.

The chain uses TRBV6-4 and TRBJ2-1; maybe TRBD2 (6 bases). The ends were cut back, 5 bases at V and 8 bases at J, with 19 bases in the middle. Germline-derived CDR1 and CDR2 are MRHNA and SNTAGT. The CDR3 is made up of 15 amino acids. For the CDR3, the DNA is TGTGCCAGCAGTACTGAGTCGGGAGCGGTCGATGAGCAGTTCTTC. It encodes CASSTESGAVDEQFF.

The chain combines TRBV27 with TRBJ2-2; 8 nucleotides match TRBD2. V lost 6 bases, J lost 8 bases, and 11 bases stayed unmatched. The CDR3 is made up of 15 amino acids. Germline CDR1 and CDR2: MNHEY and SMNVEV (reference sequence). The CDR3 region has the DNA TGTGCCAGCAGGCAGCGGGGGCCTCTATTGGGGGAGCTGTTTTTT. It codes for CASRQRGPLLGELFF.

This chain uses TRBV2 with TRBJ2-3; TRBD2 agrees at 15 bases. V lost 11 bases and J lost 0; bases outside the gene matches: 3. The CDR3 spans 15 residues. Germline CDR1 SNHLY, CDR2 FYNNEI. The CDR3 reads CAWTSGRVSTDTQYF. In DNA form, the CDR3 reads TGTGCCTGGACTAGCGGGAGGGTTAGCACAGATACGCAGTATTTT.

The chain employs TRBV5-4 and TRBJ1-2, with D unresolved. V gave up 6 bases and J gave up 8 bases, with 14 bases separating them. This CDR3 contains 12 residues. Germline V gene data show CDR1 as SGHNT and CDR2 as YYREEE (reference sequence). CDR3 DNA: TGTGCCAGCAAGGAGGGAGCGGGAGGCTACACCTTC. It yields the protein CASKEGAGGYTF.

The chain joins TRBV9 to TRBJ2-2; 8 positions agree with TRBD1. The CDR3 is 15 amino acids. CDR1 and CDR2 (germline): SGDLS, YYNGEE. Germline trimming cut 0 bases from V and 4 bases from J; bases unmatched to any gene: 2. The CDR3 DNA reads TGTGCCAGCAGCGTAGTACAGGGGGGCACCGGGGAGCTGTTTTTT. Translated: CASSVVQGGTGELFF.

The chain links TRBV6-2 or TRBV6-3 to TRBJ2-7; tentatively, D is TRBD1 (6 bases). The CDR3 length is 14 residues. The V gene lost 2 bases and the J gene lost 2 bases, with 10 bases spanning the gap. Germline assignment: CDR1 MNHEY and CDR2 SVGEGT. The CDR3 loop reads CASSYVTGPYEQYF. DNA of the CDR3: TGTGCCAGCAGTTACGTGACAGGACCCTACGAGCAGTACTTC.